This T cell receptor (beta chain) was sequenced during a study of T cell responses to AZD1222 COVID-19 vaccine. Overall study results and limits: Researchers took repertoire samples only after the peak T cell response had come.

The table came from immunoSEQ multiplex PCR; TCRdb's copy has only in-frame clones and leaves some out. The sample records more than 85,000 clones, 80% to 95% being singletons. Trimming shortened V by 6 bases and J by 8 bases, and 13 bases separated the two germline ends. CDR1 and CDR2 from the germline V gene are SNHLY and FYNNEI. The CDR3 is 13 amino acids. A note on this clone: Its antigen remains unknown.

The V call is TRBV2, the J call TRBJ2-2; no clear D. This clonotype was obtained from an adult who received the AZD1222 COVID-19 vaccine. Material: peripheral blood, obtained 28 days after the second AZD1222 dose. This CDR3 is CASRPLGIGELFF. The CDR3 nucleotides are TGTGCCAGCAGGCCTCTCGGTATAGGGGAGCTGTTTTTT.